This T cell receptor (beta chain) was sequenced in a study of cytomegalovirus exposure and HLA in healthy donors (dated by TCRdb to about 2017). In the study overall: An earlier analysis of some 620 of the donors reported roughly 300 Gb of sequence data and 117 million unique TCR beta sequences obtained from around 170 million T cells. An early release that covered more than 550 HLA-typed donors contained about 290 gigabases of sequencing data and some 87 million unique TCR sequences. The genetic ancestry cluster associated with self-reported Caucasian donors included roughly 84% of the roughly 410 genotyped donors. The aim of the study was to test whether cataloging public T cell receptors could identify signatures of past pathogen exposure. The study used immunosequencing to profile the T cell repertoires of approximately 640 subjects and linked those repertoires to cytomegalovirus serostatus. In addition to the first cohort of 500 to 850 subjects, a separate validation cohort of under 150 different subjects was used. High-throughput TCR immunosequencing, statistical association of individual TCRs with disease status, and machine learning were combined to predict cytomegalovirus infection status. In a later analysis, previously published TCR beta repertoires from 500 to 750 donors were re-analyzed and high-resolution HLA genotyping was added so that TCR occurrence patterns could be studied. In the later analysis, no new phenotypic data were used to find candidate immune exposures; instead, reliance was placed on TCR beta sequences and their occurrence across donors. An earlier analysis of some 500 of the donors applied high-throughput TCR beta sequencing to assess whether each TCR beta V gene segment acted as functional or pseudogenic. Alongside the repertoire data, information on donor age, sex, ethnicity and CMV serostatus was compiled. A later genetic analysis used genome-wide SNP genotypes for about 65% of the 666 donors, treating that subset as a discovery cohort. Every repertoire in the discovery cohort had been generated on one and the same sequencing platform. HLA typing covered class I and class II loci at four-digit resolution. The number of donors typed differed by locus, with roughly 620-630 for A, B, C, DRB1 and DQB1, around 500 for DQA1, 600 to 610 for DPA1, and around 430 for DPB1. Because of strong linkage in the cohort, roughly five DR-DQ haplotypes were treated as single units for association and clustering. Among 300 to 500 genotyped donors of the cohort, an average of around 220,000 unique TCR beta nucleotide sequences was sequenced per donor, of which approximately 19% were non-productive.

A word on this clone: The target of this receptor is not known. No much larger clone is present one base from it, and per-base qualities are unavailable.

Overall study outcomes, separate from this receptor: In a later analysis, HLA-associated TCR beta chains showed more clonal expansion and lower generation probabilities than non-associated chains that were equally common. A later genetic analysis reported fewer N-insertions in productive TCRs among donors in an Asian-associated ancestry cluster than the roughly 620-donor mean. Only TCR beta chains were sequenced in this cohort, and the absence of alpha or paired-chain data limited detectable features. Sequencing depth was assumed to be roughly uniform across donors in the presence/absence analyses, though that assumption may not hold. In vitro tests confirmed that a few of the cytomegalovirus-associated TCR beta chains recognize cytomegalovirus antigens. Because HLA typing was missing for some donors at each locus, association tests included only the typed subset. In a later analysis, several top co-occurrence clusters were reported to appear linked to parvovirus B19, influenza, CMV and Epstein-Barr virus. A later analysis associated some 17,000 TCR beta sequences with specific HLA alleles at a false discovery rate of 0.05. Because counts were too low, about 15 rarely observed V segments, including chromosome 9 orphons, were left out of the earlier analysis of 500 to 750 of the donors. Strong co-occurrence of HLA alleles, especially DR and DQ, made assigning TCR associations to individual alleles difficult. A group of highly shared sequence variants was considered likely to be a technical artifact of the sequencing pipeline. According to a later analysis, TCR association rates differed among HLA loci, with DRB1 alleles showing the most associated TCRs and HLA-C alleles showing the fewest. The classifier was reported to diagnose cytomegalovirus status with high specificity and sensitivity in both the original cohort and the validation cohort. Because the 87-base-pair reads could not distinguish some IMGT-functional V segments, including TRBV6-2 and TRBV6-3, those segments were excluded. In the study, approximately 160 TCR beta chains were listed as associated with cytomegalovirus. Immune exposure information for the cohort was limited to CMV serostatus. Linkage disequilibrium might explain the correlated functional status among segregating V segments, but an unknown experimental factor could not be excluded. Across donors, most TCR sequences were observed very rarely, whereas some public TCRs were present in many individuals. An earlier analysis of 587 of the donors showed that most TCR beta V segments appeared in productive rearrangements either about 87% or about 30% of the time, which broadly matched IMGT annotations. An association between a missense DCLRE1C variant and V-gene and J-gene trimming of TCR beta chains was found in a later genetic analysis and replicated in an independent cohort. According to a later analysis, most CMV-associated TCR beta chains appeared to be HLA-restricted, and the HLA associations seemed to be driven largely by CMV exposure. According to the authors, the approach could potentially be generalized to other disease states and immunological phenotypes. A further reported finding was that TCR beta sequences accurately predicted the HLA-A and HLA-B alleles for most subjects in the first cohort.

V is shortened by 5 bases, J by 1 base, and the region joining them spans 14 bases. In the germline V gene (reference sequence), CDR1 corresponds to MNHEY and CDR2 to SMNVEV. The CDR3 has 15 amino acids, counting the end cysteine and phenylalanine. Here the CDR3 DNA is all that survives: 45 bases in frame from base 1. Library creation used the immunoSEQ multiplex PCR assay. A mixture of 60 forward primers for TCR Vbeta segments and 13 reverse primers for TCR Jbeta segments was used in the multiplex PCR. The CDR3 region of rearranged TCR beta genes was amplified from genomic DNA by a multiplex PCR assay. The Illumina HiSeq System was used to sequence the amplified TCR beta libraries as 87-base-pair reads. In the authors' own workflow: A later analysis tallied some 79 million unique TCR beta chains across the 660 or so repertoires, and approximately 9.9 million of those chains were shared by two or more donors. Raw reads were error-corrected and collapsed into unique sequences by a nearest-neighbor algorithm in which closely related sequences were merged to remove PCR and sequencing errors. V, D and J gene segments were assigned by aligning CDR3 sequences to IMGT reference sequences. For a sequence to be retained, at least a six-nucleotide match to both a V gene segment and a J gene segment was required. Rearrangements were classified as productive when the CDR3 lacked stop codons and remained in frame with V and J, and all other rearrangements were classified as non-productive. CDR3 was defined by IMGT convention, running from the second conserved V-encoded cysteine to the conserved J-encoded phenylalanine. Sequences without an unambiguous match to a single V gene segment were excluded from the earlier analysis of a few hundred of the donors. In an earlier analysis of about 590 of the donors, a V segment was called functional when productive rearrangements were above 56.7%, and segregating when the standard deviation between donors exceeded 5%. A statistical classification framework was built to diagnose cytomegalovirus status from the catalog of TCR beta chain sequences. In a later analysis, V and J genes were assigned by comparing TCR nucleotide sequences against IMGT/GENE-DB human TR gene sequences. A later analysis assigned CDR3 sequences and most-parsimonious VDJ recombination scenarios with the TCRdist pipeline. In a later analysis, every TCR beta chain was defined by the combination of its CDR3 amino acid sequence and its V-gene family, and reads without a unique V-gene family were dropped. To address suspected cross-contamination and a sequencing artifact, a later analysis removed around 590 highly shared, low-generation-probability nucleotide sequences. In a later analysis, a clonal expansion index for each public chain was calculated from normalized within-repertoire ranks of inferred template counts. In a later analysis, generation probabilities were computed using a VDJ recombination model fitted to out-of-frame rearrangements, and the results were checked against IGoR. In a later analysis, hypergeometric tests were used to score TCR-TCR, TCR-HLA and TCR-CMV co-occurrence, with a repertoire-size bias correction applied to TCR pairs. In a later analysis, false discovery rates were estimated by permuting HLA or CMV assignments 20 times. In a later analysis, co-occurring TCRs were grouped using DBSCAN, with TCRdist sequence similarity added in when clustering inside HLA-allele-positive subsets. For co-occurrence clustering, repertoires with fewer than 30,000 or more than 120,000 public chains were excluded, along with roughly 5 repertoires with anomalous nucleotide sharing. Sourced from immuneACCESS, this table was stored by TCRdb with only in-frame sequences that have V and J called. A share of the clones is absent; for the studies checked, an unresolved V gene accounts for under half, and the remainder has no known explanation. The D gene and trimming were derived from the DNA, and the V and J assignments and clone size from that table. The sample table shows approximately 170,000 clones, and around 80% are seen once. The ten most abundant clones make up about 2.1% of the sample.

In total, roughly 670 healthy bone marrow donors made up the cohort. At the time of sampling, every cohort member was nominally healthy, though immune exposures that went unrecorded were likely present. The donor tested CMV seropositive and was one of the 289 seropositive cohort members. Every donor gave a peripheral blood sample, and the peripheral blood mononuclear cells from that sample were used for TCR beta sequencing. Genomic DNA extraction from the blood cell samples was performed with the Qiagen DNeasy Blood Extraction Kit. The TCR was taken from a woman aged 25-40 years in good health and CMV-seropositive. The specimen sequenced was PBMCs. The V and J segments used are TRBV27 and TRBJ1-1; a tentative D call is TRBD1 (6 bases match). The bases are TGTGCCAGCAGTCCCCGGGGGGCGGGGAACACTGAAGCTTTCTTT. This gives the protein CASSPRGAGNTEAFF.